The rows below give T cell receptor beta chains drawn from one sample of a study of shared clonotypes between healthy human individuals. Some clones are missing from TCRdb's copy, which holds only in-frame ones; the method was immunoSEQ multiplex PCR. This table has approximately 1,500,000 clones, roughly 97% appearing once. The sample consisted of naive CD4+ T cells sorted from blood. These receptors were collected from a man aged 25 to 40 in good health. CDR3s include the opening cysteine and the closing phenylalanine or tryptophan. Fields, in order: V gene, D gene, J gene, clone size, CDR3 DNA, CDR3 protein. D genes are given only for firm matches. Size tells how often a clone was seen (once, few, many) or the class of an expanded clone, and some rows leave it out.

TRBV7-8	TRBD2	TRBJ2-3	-	TGTGCCAGCAGCTTAGCCGGAATTCGGACTAGCGGGAGCGTCACGCAGTATTTT	CASSLAGIRTSGSVTQYF
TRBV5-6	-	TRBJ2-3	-	TGTGCCAGCGTACGGGACGCAGATACGCAGTATTTT	CASVRDADTQYF
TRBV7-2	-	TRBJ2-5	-	-	CASSSSGLALQETQYF
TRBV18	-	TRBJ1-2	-	TGTGCCAGCTCGCCGGAGTTCTATGGCTACACCTTC	CASSPEFYGYTF
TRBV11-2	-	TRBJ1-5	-	TGTGCCAGCAGCTCGGACGTTATTAGCAATCAGCCCCAGCATTTT	CASSSDVISNQPQHF
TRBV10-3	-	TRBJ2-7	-	TGTGCCATCAGTGAACGGACAGCAACCTACGAGCAGTACTTC	CAISERTATYEQYF
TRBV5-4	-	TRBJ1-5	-	TGTGCCAGCAGCTTGGGGGAGAGTCAGCCCCAGCATTTT	CASSLGESQPQHF
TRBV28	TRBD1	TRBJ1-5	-	TGTGCCAGCCTCGCCGGGACAGGGGATCAGCCCCAGCATTTT	CASLAGTGDQPQHF
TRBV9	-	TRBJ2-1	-	TGTGCCAGCAGCGCCACCCAAGTTAATGAGCAGTTCTTC	CASSATQVNEQFF
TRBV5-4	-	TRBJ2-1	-	TGTGCCAGCAGCTTGGTTGCGCGGAGCAATGAGCAGTTCTTC	CASSLVARSNEQFF
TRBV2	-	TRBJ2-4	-	TGTGCCAGCAGTGAATTTGTGGAGGTTTTAAGCATTCAGTACTTC	CASSEFVEVLSIQYF
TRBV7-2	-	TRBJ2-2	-	TGTGCCAGCAGCGCACTAGTGAACACCGGGGAGCTGTTTTTT	CASSALVNTGELFF
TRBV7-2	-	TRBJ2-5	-	TGTGCCAGCAGCTTTACTAGACTTCAAGAGACCCAGTACTTC	CASSFTRLQETQYF
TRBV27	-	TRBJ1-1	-	TGTGCCAGCAGTCCCCTCCGGAAGAACACTGAAGCTTTCTTT	CASSPLRKNTEAFF
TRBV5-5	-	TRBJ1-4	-	TGTGCCAGCAGCTTTTCCCGGACAACAACTAATGAAAAACTGTTTTTT	CASSFSRTTTNEKLFF
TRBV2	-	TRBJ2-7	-	TGTGCCAGCATGCGCAGGGAGGCCGAGCAGTACTTC	CASMRREAEQYF
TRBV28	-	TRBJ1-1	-	TGTGCCAGCAGTTTATTTGAGGGAGAAGCTTTCTTT	CASSLFEGEAFF
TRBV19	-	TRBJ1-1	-	TGTGCCAGTAGTATCGCACCCCATCAGAACACTGAAGCTTTCTTT	CASSIAPHQNTEAFF
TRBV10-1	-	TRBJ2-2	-	TGCGCCAGCAGGGACAGTGACAACCCCGGGGACCGGCTGTTTTTT	CASRDSDNPGDRLFF
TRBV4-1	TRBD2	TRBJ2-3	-	TGCGCCAGCAGCCAAGGGTGGTTGGGACTAGCGGGAGACAGGGATACGCAGTATTTT	CASSQGWLGLAGDRDTQYF
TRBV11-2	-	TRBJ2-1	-	TGTGCCAGCAGCTCGTCTTCTTCCCGTATCTCCTACAATGAGCAGTTCTTC	CASSSSSSRISYNEQFF
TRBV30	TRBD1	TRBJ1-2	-	TGTGCCTGGAGTCCAGGGGGTTTGAACGGCTACACCTTC	CAWSPGGLNGYTF
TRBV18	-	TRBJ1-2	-	TGTGCCAGCTCACCGATTTGGACCTCCGGTGGTCAGTATGGCTACACCTTC	CASSPIWTSGGQYGYTF
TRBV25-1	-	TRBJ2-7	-	TGTGCCAGCAGTGGGCTCGGCAGGGGCGAGCAGTACTTC	CASSGLGRGEQYF
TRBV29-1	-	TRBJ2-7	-	TGCAGCGTTGCTGACGAGCAGTACTTC	CSVADEQYF
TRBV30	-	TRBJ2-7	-	TGTGCCTGGGGAGACCCCGCCTACGAGCAGTACTTC	CAWGDPAYEQYF
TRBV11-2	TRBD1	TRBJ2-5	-	TGTGCCAGCAGCTTGAGTGGGACAGCTGAAGAGACCCAGTACTTC	CASSLSGTAEETQYF
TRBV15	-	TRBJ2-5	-	TGTGCCACCAGCAGACCCCCACAGGGCCGCTTAAAAGAGACCCAGTACTTC	CATSRPPQGRLKETQYF
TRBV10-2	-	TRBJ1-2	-	TGCGCCAGCAGTGAGCAGGCCTATGGCTACACCTTC	CASSEQAYGYTF
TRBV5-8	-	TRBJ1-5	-	TGTGCCAGCAGCTTTGGATCGGTAAGGGGACAGCCCCAGCATTTT	CASSFGSVRGQPQHF
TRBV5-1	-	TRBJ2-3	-	TGCGCCAGCAGCTCCCCCGGGAGTGGCGCAGATACGCAGTATTTT	CASSSPGSGADTQYF
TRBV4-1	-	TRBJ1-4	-	TGCGCCAGCAGCCAAGGGCAGGTCGGAGAAAAACTGTTTTTT	CASSQGQVGEKLFF
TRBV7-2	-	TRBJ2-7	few	TGTGCCAGCAGCCTAGGGCGTCGGGGCGAGCAGTACTTC	CASSLGRRGEQYF
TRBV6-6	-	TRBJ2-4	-	TGTGCCAGCAGTCTTGGGGGAATAGCCAAAAACATTCAGTACTTC	CASSLGGIAKNIQYF
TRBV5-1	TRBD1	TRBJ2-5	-	TGCGCCAGCAGCCGGGGACAGGGAGGGGGCTTCGGGGAGACCCAGTACTTC	CASSRGQGGGFGETQYF
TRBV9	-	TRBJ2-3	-	TGTGCCAGCAGCCCCTTGGGAGGGGGCCTTACCTTCACAGATACGCAGTATTTT	CASSPLGGGLTFTDTQYF
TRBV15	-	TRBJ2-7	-	TGTGCCACCAGCAGGGACTTCTACGAGCAGTACTTC	CATSRDFYEQYF
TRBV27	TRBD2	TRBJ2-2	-	TGTGCCAGCCTTTTTACAGGGGGCCGTACTAGCGGGAGAAGGAACACCGGGGAGCTGTTTTTT	CASLFTGGRTSGRRNTGELFF
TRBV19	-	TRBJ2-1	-	TGTGCCAGTAGTTTTTTAGGAGGCCATGAGCAGTTCTTC	CASSFLGGHEQFF
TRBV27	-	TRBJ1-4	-	TGTGCCAGCAGTCCACTTACAGGGATCGCTAATGAAAAACTGTTTTTT	CASSPLTGIANEKLFF
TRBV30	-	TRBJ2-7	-	TGTGCCTGGGATACAGATAGCGGCGAGGGGGAGCAGTACTTC	CAWDTDSGEGEQYF
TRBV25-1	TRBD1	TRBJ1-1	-	TGTGCCAGCAGCTTTACAGGGGTTGGCACTGAAGCTTTCTTT	CASSFTGVGTEAFF
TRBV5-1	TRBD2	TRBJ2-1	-	TGCGCCAGCATGGGGCGTATACGAGGGAAAGCGGGAGGGCCGAACAATGAGCAGTTCTTC	CASMGRIRGKAGGPNNEQFF
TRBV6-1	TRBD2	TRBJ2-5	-	TGTGCCAGCAGGCGGGAGGGCCGAGTGGAGACCCAGTACTTC	CASRREGRVETQYF
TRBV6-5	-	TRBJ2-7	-	TGTGCCAGCAGCACCGGTGGGAGTTCCTACGAGCAGTACTTC	CASSTGGSSYEQYF
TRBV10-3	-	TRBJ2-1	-	TGTGCCATCAGTGAGTCGACTCGGCGGGACAATGAGCAGTTCTTC	CAISESTRRDNEQFF
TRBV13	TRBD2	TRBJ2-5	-	TGTGCCAGCAGCTTGAGCACAGGGACTAGCGGACCCCAGGAGACCCAGTACTTC	CASSLSTGTSGPQETQYF
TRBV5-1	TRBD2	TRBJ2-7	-	TGCGCCAGCAGAGTAGCGGGAGGGCTCTCCTACGAGCAGTACTTC	CASRVAGGLSYEQYF
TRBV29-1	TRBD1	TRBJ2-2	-	TGCAGCGTTGAGACAGGGACCGGGGAGCTGTTTTTT	CSVETGTGELFF
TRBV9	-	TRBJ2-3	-	TGTGCCAGCAGCTTCGAGGGACTTACCGACACAGATACGCAGTATTTT	CASSFEGLTDTDTQYF
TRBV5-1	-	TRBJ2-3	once	TGCGCCAGCAGCTTGGCTGGGGTTCGCACAGATACGCAGTATTTT	CASSLAGVRTDTQYF
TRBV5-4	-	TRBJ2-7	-	TGTGCCAGCAGCTCTAGGGAGCCCCCCTACGAGCAGTACTTC	CASSSREPPYEQYF
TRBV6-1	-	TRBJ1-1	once	TGTGCCAGCAGTAAGGACAGAGCAAACACTGAAGCTTTCTTT	CASSKDRANTEAFF
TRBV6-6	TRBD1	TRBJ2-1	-	TGTGCCAGCACCGAGGTACAGGGGTCCTACAATGAGCAGTTCTTC	CASTEVQGSYNEQFF
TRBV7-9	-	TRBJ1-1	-	TGTGCCAGCAGCTTACGGAGGGAGAACACTGAAGCTTTCTTT	CASSLRRENTEAFF